The rows below give T cell receptor beta chains drawn from one sample of a study of blood T cells in healthy people across ages. TCRdb re-called the 5' RACE reads with MiXCR, one entry per CDR3 protein. The sample gives around 1,500,000 distinct CDR3 sequences, approximately 28% of which show up once; roughly 8% is in the top ten. Sequencing used blood. Receptors originate from a woman under 40 in good health. Both conserved end residues are part of each CDR3. A D gene is named only where the DNA matches it firmly. Clone size is given for some rows only: seen once, a few or many times, or a class if the clone is expanded.

NA,many,TRBJ2-1,TRBV2,13,CASSGARGGEQFF,TGTGCCAGCAGTGGGGCACGGGGTGGTGAGCAGTTCTTC
NA,NA,TRBJ1-2,TRBV29-1,13,CSVVLTANYGYIF,TGCAGCGTTGTACTCACAGCTAACTATGGCTACATCTTC
TRBD1,few,TRBJ1-1,TRBV20-1,13,CSAGTDLHTEAFF,TGCAGTGCTGGGACAGACTTACACACTGAAGCTTTCTTT
NA,many,TRBJ2-7,TRBV27,13,CASSRQSDYEQYF,TGTGCCAGCAGTAGACAGTCCGATTACGAGCAGTACTTC
NA,few,TRBJ1-1,TRBV5-5,15,CASSLGRGGYTEAFF,TGTGCCAGCAGCTTGGGAAGAGGGGGATACACTGAAGCTTTCTTT
NA,few,TRBJ2-7,TRBV7-2,13,CASSTKDGYEQYF,TGTGCCAGCAGCACAAAGGACGGTTACGAGCAGTACTTC
TRBD2,many,TRBJ2-5,TRBV12-3/TRBV12-4,15,CASSTGTRKQETQYF,TGTGCCAGCAGTACCGGGACTAGGAAACAAGAGACCCAGTACTTC
TRBD2,many,TRBJ2-7,TRBV9,13,CASSVAGRGEQYF,TGTGCCAGCAGCGTCGCCGGGAGGGGCGAGCAGTACTTC
NA,few,TRBJ1-1,TRBV25-1,14,CASSAGNVGTEAFF,TGTGCCAGCAGTGCAGGGAATGTCGGCACTGAAGCTTTCTTT
NA,few,TRBJ2-7,TRBV20-1,16,CSARVGGADSSYEQYF,TGCAGTGCTAGAGTGGGGGGGGCGGATAGCTCCTACGAGCAGTACTTC
TRBD1,few,TRBJ2-1,TRBV9,18,CASSVVGDRGVDYNEQFF,TGTGCCAGCAGCGTAGTTGGGGACAGGGGAGTTGACTACAATGAGCAGTTCTTC
TRBD1,NA,TRBJ2-3,TRBV5-1,17,CASGRTGQAPSTDTQYF,TGCGCCAGCGGACGTACTGGACAGGCCCCTAGCACAGATACGCAGTATTTT
TRBD2,NA,TRBJ2-1,TRBV20-1,14,CSADASGGIDEQFF,TGCAGTGCTGACGCTAGCGGGGGGATCGATGAGCAGTTCTTC
NA,NA,TRBJ1-1,TRBV5-1,15,CASSLTTGSNTEAFF,TGCGCCAGCAGCTTGACGACAGGATCCAACACTGAAGCTTTCTTT
NA,many,TRBJ2-7,TRBV20-1,14,CSAPDRRDSYEQYF,TGCAGTGCTCCAGACAGGCGAGACTCCTACGAGCAGTACTTC
TRBD2,once,TRBJ2-3,TRBV11-3,16,CACSLGAGGPTDTQYF,TGTGCCTGCAGCTTAGGAGCGGGAGGACCCACAGATACGCAGTATTTT
NA,many,TRBJ2-5,TRBV10-2,13,CASSESGPETQYF,TGCGCCAGCAGTGAGTCGGGGCCAGAGACCCAGTACTTC
TRBD1,NA,TRBJ2-7,TRBV4-3,16,CASSHFGTGDSYEQYF,TGCGCCAGCAGCCATTTCGGGACAGGGGACTCCTACGAGCAGTACTTC
TRBD2,NA,TRBJ2-7,TRBV12-3/TRBV12-4,15,CASSFISGDSYEQYF,TGTGCCAGCAGTTTTATTAGCGGGGACTCCTACGAGCAGTACTTC
NA,many,TRBJ2-7,TRBV12-3/TRBV12-4,14,CASTSRVSSYEQYF,TGTGCCAGCACTTCACGGGTTAGCTCCTACGAGCAGTACTTC
NA,few,TRBJ1-3,TRBV28,15,CASSKGTGSGNTIYF,TGTGCCAGCAGTAAAGGGACGGGCTCTGGAAACACCATATATTTT
NA,NA,TRBJ1-5,TRBV9,15,CASSVTGRIGEPQHF,TGTGCCAGCAGCGTGACAGGTCGTATTGGGGAACCCCAGCATTTT
NA,NA,TRBJ1-2,TRBV18,15,CASSPWDRESYGYTF,TGTGCCAGCTCGCCCTGGGACCGAGAATCCTATGGCTACACCTTC
TRBD1,few,TRBJ2-1,TRBV7-8,17,CASSLGRSGGAYNEQFF,TGTGCCAGCAGCTTAGGCCGGTCAGGGGGCGCCTACAATGAGCAGTTCTTC
NA,many,TRBJ1-6,TRBV7-2,15,CASSLGPGNNSPLHF,TGTGCCAGCAGCTTAGGTCCAGGGAATAATTCACCCCTCCACTTT
NA,NA,TRBJ1-5,TRBV5-1,15,CASSLGTSVNQPQHF,TGCGCCAGCAGCTTAGGGACTTCTGTTAATCAGCCCCAGCATTTT
NA,NA,TRBJ2-3,TRBV5-1,15,CASNLLQGEPDTQYF,TGCGCCAGCAACTTGCTACAGGGCGAACCAGATACGCAGTATTTT
NA,NA,TRBJ2-2,TRBV2,15,CATSSDGQGTGELFF,TGTGCCACCTCCTCGGATGGCCAGGGCACCGGGGAGCTGTTTTTT
NA,NA,TRBJ2-1,TRBV29-1,14,CSVDVRSSYDEQFF,TGCAGCGTTGATGTCAGATCCTCCTACGATGAGCAGTTCTTC
NA,few,TRBJ1-5,TRBV10-3,14,CAISGPGGNQPQHF,TGTGCCATCAGTGGACCGGGGGGCAATCAGCCCCAGCATTTT
NA,NA,TRBJ2-4,TRBV14,16,CASSQDEDDSYNERYF,TGTGCCAGCAGCCAAGACGAGGACGACTCCTACAATGAGCGGTACTTC
NA,NA,TRBJ1-6,TRBV28,14,CASTTGIIFSPLHF,TGTGCCAGCACCACAGGGATAATTTTCTCACCCCTCCACTTT
NA,once,TRBJ1-1,TRBV11-2,12,CASSDLDSEAFF,TGTGCCAGCAGCGACTTAGACAGTGAAGCTTTCTTT
TRBD1,few,TRBJ1-4,TRBV3-1,15,CASSLQTGGSEKLFF,TGTGCCAGCAGCCTCCAGACAGGGGGCTCTGAAAAACTGTTTTTT
TRBD2,NA,TRBJ2-1,TRBV7-2,16,CASSAPGGANRDEQFF,TGTGCCAGCAGCGCCCCGGGGGGGGCCAATAGGGATGAGCAGTTCTTC
NA,many,TRBJ2-7,TRBV29-1,11,CSARNTYEQYF,TGCAGCGCAAGGAACACCTACGAGCAGTACTTC
NA,few,TRBJ1-5,TRBV6-5,13,CASRKRVGQPQHF,TGTGCCAGCAGGAAAAGGGTAGGTCAGCCCCAGCATTTT
NA,few,TRBJ2-1,TRBV7-9,11,CASGFYNEQFF,TGTGCCAGCGGGTTTTACAATGAGCAGTTCTTC
NA,many,TRBJ1-2,TRBV6-6,13,CASSYPRGVGYTF,TGTGCCAGCAGTTACCCCCGAGGGGTTGGCTACACCTTC